The 22 T cell receptor beta chains listed next were all sequenced from one sample in a study of T cell repertoires in cytomegalovirus infection. MiXCR, applied by TCRdb to the reads, yields one record per CDR3 protein. Of just under 500,000 distinct CDR3 sequences detected, 30% to 40% appear once; the ten largest clones hold about a sixth. These receptors' targets are unknown. The material sequenced was cultured PBMCs, taken from culture after CMV antigen stimulation. Receptors originate from a human donor in good health (CMV status not recorded). Some clones in this sample may be carry-over from other donors' samples.

This clonotype was recorded a few times. This chain uses TRBV19 with TRBJ2-7; D is unclear. Germline CDR1 is LNHDA and CDR2 is SQIVND (reference sequence). The CDR3 is made up of 13 amino acids. V dropped 5 bases and J dropped 3 bases, with 11 bases sitting between them. The CDR3 region is CASSSPGNYEQYF. The CDR3 DNA reads as TGTGCCAGTAGTTCCCCCGGCAACTACGAGCAGTACTTC.

This clonotype turned up a few times. This chain uses TRBV7-6 with TRBJ2-1, with 13 bases fitting TRBD2. With 5 bases clipped from V and 3 bases from J, the junction kept 1 base outside the gene matches. CDR3 length equals 15 residues. In germline, CDR1 is SGHVS, CDR2 FNYEAQ. Here the CDR3 DNA reads TGTGCCAGCAGCACTAGCGGGAGGGTCTACAATGAGCAGTTCTTC. Translated: CASSTSGRVYNEQFF.

CDR3 protein: CASSYEESSYNEQFF. In nucleotides, the CDR3 is TGTGCCAGCAGTTACGAGGAGAGCTCCTACAATGAGCAGTTCTTC. The chain links TRBV6-2 or TRBV6-3 to TRBJ2-1; D not certain. Germline V gene sequence: CDR1 MNHEY, CDR2 SVGEGT. The CDR3 length is 15 residues. V shed 2 bases and J shed 0 bases, with 8 bases lying between them.

V is TRBV7-2 and J is TRBJ2-1; D might be TRBD2 (6 bases). V was pared by 1 base and J by 0 bases, with 16 bases between. CDR1 is SGHTA, CDR2 FQGNSA, per germline. The CDR3 totals 18 residues. The CDR3 DNA reads as TGTGCCAGCAGCTTAGAGGGTCCGGGAGCCTCCTCCTACAATGAGCAGTTCTTC. Protein product: CASSLEGPGASSYNEQFF.

The chain carries TRBV6-2 or TRBV6-3 and TRBJ2-3; 8 bases align to TRBD1. Looked up from germline, CDR1 is MNHEY and CDR2 is SVGEGT. CDR3 length equals 16 residues. After removal of 0 bases from V and 1 base from J, the junction contained 3 bases not matched to a gene. The CDR3 loop is CASSYSGTGGTDTQYF. The CDR3 DNA sequence: TGTGCCAGCAGTTACTCTGGGACAGGAGGCACAGATACGCAGTATTTT.

This chain links TRBV7-2 with TRBJ2-3; 8 bases match TRBD2. The trim removed 5 bases at V and 3 bases at J, leaving 16 bases unmatched. CDR1 and CDR2 (germline): SGHTA, FQGNSA. CDR3 length equals 18 residues. The CDR3 sequence is CASSPHGVSGSATDTQYF. DNA for the CDR3: TGTGCCAGCAGCCCCCACGGGGTGAGCGGGAGCGCGACAGATACGCAGTATTTT.

This clonotype was picked up a small number of times. The rearrangement links TRBV20-1 to TRBJ2-1; D remains ambiguous. Trimming left V 6 bases short and J 7 bases short, with 16 bases between. The V gene's germline CDR1 is DFQATT and CDR2 SNEGSKA (reference sequence). This CDR3 is 13 amino acids long. The CDR3 spells CSANRLPDNEQFF. The DNA of the CDR3 is TGCAGTGCCAACAGACTGCCGGATAATGAGCAGTTCTTC.

This sequence joins TRBV11-3 and TRBJ2-2; 10 bases match TRBD2. This CDR3 is 16 amino acids long. V lost 5 bases and J lost 5; bases outside the gene matches: 8. Germline CDR1 is SGHNT and CDR2 is YENEEA. In nucleotides, the CDR3 is TGTGCCAGCAGCCGAATCCTAGCGGGAGTAACCGGGGAGCTGTTTTTT. It is translated as CASSRILAGVTGELFF.

This clonotype was seen a few times. The V call is TRBV11-1, the J call TRBJ2-3, with D perhaps being TRBD1 or TRBD2 (5 bases each). Trimming took off 3 bases at V and 2 bases at J, with 12 bases between the two ends. The CDR3 is 15 amino acids. Germline V CDR1 and CDR2: SGHAT, FQDESV (reference sequence). CDR3 sequence: CASSLRDGATDTQYF. The CDR3 nucleotides read TGTGCCAGCAGCTTGAGGGACGGAGCCACAGATACGCAGTATTTT.

J is TRBJ2-7 and V is TRBV12-3 or TRBV12-4; possibly TRBD2 for D (6 bases). Deletions cut 6 bases from V and 2 bases from J, with 17 bases between. The CDR3 loop spans 15 amino acids. The CDR3 protein is CASRRLGGETYEQYF. The CDR3 bases are TGTGCCAGCAGGAGACTAGGAGGGGAGACCTACGAGCAGTACTTC.

CDR3 nucleotides: TGCGCCAGCAGCCAAAATTGGGGAGTCGCCGGGGAGCTGTTTTTT. This encodes CASSQNWGVAGELFF. The chain carries TRBV4-3 and TRBJ2-2; D may be TRBD2 (5 bases). This CDR3 comprises 15 residues. The germline CDR1 and CDR2 sequences are LGHNA and YSLEER. V was shortened by 2 bases and J by 6 bases, with 13 bases between the two germline ends.

This rearrangement joins TRBV4-1 to TRBJ2-3; D perhaps matches TRBD2 (6 bases). The CDR3 runs 18 residues. Germline V gene lookup returns CDR1 MGHRA and CDR2 YSYEKL. Trimming stripped 1 base from V and 2 bases from J, with 19 bases between. CDR3 protein: CASSQGREFPLLTDTQYF. CDR3 bases: TGCGCCAGCAGCCAAGGTCGGGAGTTCCCACTACTCACAGATACGCAGTATTTT.

The chain links TRBV11-3 to TRBJ2-3, with no clear D. V shed 1 base and J shed 11 bases, with 7 bases lying between them. The V gene's germline CDR1 is SGHNT and CDR2 YENEEA. The CDR3 loop spans 11 amino acids. The CDR3 protein is CASSLGPLQYF. As DNA, the CDR3 is TGTGCCAGCAGCTTAGGACCGCTGCAGTATTTT.

The chain has TRBV19 and TRBJ2-1, with a weak D call TRBD2 (6 bases). This CDR3 spans 15 amino acids. Germline V gene sequence: CDR1 LNHDA, CDR2 SQIVND (reference sequence). Between the trimmed V and J ends, which lost 4 bases and 7 bases, there was a span of 17 bases. CDR3 residues: CASSTPGGTENEQFF. DNA of the CDR3: TGTGCCAGTAGTACCCCCGGCGGGACTGAGAATGAGCAGTTCTTC. Full variable domain (rest looked up from reference TRBV19 and TRBJ2-1): DGGITQSPKYLFRKEGQNVTLSCEQNLNHDAMYWYRQDPGQGLRLIYYSQIVNDFQKGDIAEGYSVSREKKESFPLTVTSAQKNPTAFYLCASSTPGGTENEQFFGPGTRLTVL.

The CDR3 DNA reads as TGTGCCAGCAGCTTTATTGCGGGAGGAACCCGGGATGAGCAGTTCTTC. Translated: CASSFIAGGTRDEQFF. V gene TRBV7-4 combines with J gene TRBJ2-1, with 8 bases that match TRBD2. V trimming: 3 bases; J trimming: 8 bases; junction bases outside the gene matches: 12. The germline gives CDR1 SGHVT, CDR2 SQSDAQ. This CDR3 is 16 amino acids long.

This chain joins TRBV19 and TRBJ1-1; tentative D call: TRBD1 (6 bases). The CDR3 runs to 14 residues. Trimming cost V 2 bases and J 6 bases, with 13 bases left between them. Per the germline V gene, CDR1 is LNHDA and CDR2 is SQIVND (reference sequence). CDR3 amino acids: CASSITTGRAEAFF. CDR3 coding DNA: TGTGCCAGTAGTATAACTACAGGGAGGGCTGAAGCTTTCTTT.

This clonotype was observed a handful of times. The chain couples TRBV24-1 to TRBJ2-5, with D tentatively TRBD1 or TRBD2 (5 bases each). Germline V gene lookup returns CDR1 KGHDR and CDR2 SFDVKD. Trimming took 2 bases from V and 3 from J, leaving 21 bases between them. The CDR3 is made up of 18 amino acids. In DNA, the CDR3 is TGTGCCACCAGTGATTGGGCGCAGGGTTCGAAAGCGGAAGAGACCCAGTACTTC. It yields the protein CATSDWAQGSKAEETQYF.

The chain combines TRBV19 with TRBJ1-1; D ambiguous. Trimming pared 7 bases from V and 1 base from J, leaving 7 bases between. The CDR3 extends over 12 amino acids. Germline assignment: CDR1 LNHDA and CDR2 SQIVND (reference sequence). In nucleotides, the CDR3 is TGTGCCAGTAAGCGTCCGAACACTGAAGCTTTCTTT. It yields the protein CASKRPNTEAFF. Looking up the rest from reference TRBV19 and TRBJ1-1 gives the full variable domain: DGGITQSPKYLFRKEGQNVTLSCEQNLNHDAMYWYRQDPGQGLRLIYYSQIVNDFQKGDIAEGYSVSREKKESFPLTVTSAQKNPTAFYLCASKRPNTEAFFGQGTRLTVV.

The chain combines TRBV4-1 with TRBJ2-3, with D tentatively TRBD2 (6 bases). The V end was cut by 2 bases, the J end by 0 bases, with 15 bases between. Germline V gene data show CDR1 as MGHRA and CDR2 as YSYEKL. The CDR3 runs 17 residues. The chain's CDR3 is CASSQRDFRASTDTQYF. Here the CDR3 DNA reads TGCGCCAGCAGCCAACGGGACTTTAGGGCTAGCACAGATACGCAGTATTTT.

This clonotype was recorded a few times. This sequence joins TRBV5-6 and TRBJ2-6, with 9 bases that match TRBD2. V lost 3 bases to trimming and J lost 3 bases; unmatched junction nucleotides: 13. Germline V gene lookup returns CDR1 SGHDT and CDR2 YYEEEE. The CDR3 is 19 amino acids. The CDR3 DNA reads TGTGCCAGCAGCTCCGTCGTCGGCGGGAGGGCCAGTGGGGCCAACGTCCTGACTTTC. Amino acid sequence: CASSSVVGGRASGANVLTF.

This clonotype has only a few counts. The chain is built from TRBV7-8 and TRBJ1-6; D ambiguous. This CDR3 has 17 amino acids. The germline V and J ends were trimmed by 5 bases and 5 bases, with 19 bases remaining between them. CDR1 is SGHVS and CDR2 is FQNEAQ in the germline V gene. CDR3 sequence: CASSPLSGGANNSPLHF. The CDR3 coding sequence is TGTGCCAGCAGCCCTCTGTCTGGCGGAGCGAATAATTCACCCCTCCACTTT.

This clonotype was seen ten or more times. This chain uses TRBV24-1 with TRBJ2-1, with TRBD1 matching 11 bases. CDR1 KGHDR and CDR2 SFDVKD come from the germline V gene. V shed 1 base and J 9 bases; nucleotides not matched to a gene: 19. This CDR3 is built from 20 residues. The CDR3 loop is CATSDLADRGPIAGWGEQFF. CDR3 bases: TGTGCCACCAGTGATTTAGCGGACAGGGGGCCCATAGCGGGATGGGGTGAGCAGTTCTTC.